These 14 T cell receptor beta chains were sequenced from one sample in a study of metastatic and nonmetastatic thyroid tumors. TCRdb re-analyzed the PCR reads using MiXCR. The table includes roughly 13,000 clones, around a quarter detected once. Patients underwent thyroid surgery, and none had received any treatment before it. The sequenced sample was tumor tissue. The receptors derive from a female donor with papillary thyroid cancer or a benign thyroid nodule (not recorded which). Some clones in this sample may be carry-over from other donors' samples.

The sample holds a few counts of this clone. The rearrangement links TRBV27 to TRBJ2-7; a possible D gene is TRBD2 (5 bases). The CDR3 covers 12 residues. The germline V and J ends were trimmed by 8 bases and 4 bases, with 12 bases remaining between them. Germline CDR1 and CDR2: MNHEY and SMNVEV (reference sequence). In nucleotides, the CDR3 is TGTGCCAGCGGACGGGATCCTTACGAGCAGTACGTC. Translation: CASGRDPYEQYV.

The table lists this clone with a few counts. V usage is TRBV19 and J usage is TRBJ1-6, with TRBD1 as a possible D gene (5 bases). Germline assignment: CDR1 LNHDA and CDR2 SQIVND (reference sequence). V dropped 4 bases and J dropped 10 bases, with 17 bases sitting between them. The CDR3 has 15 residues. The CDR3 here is CASSTEGRWVSPLHF. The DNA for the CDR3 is TGTGCCAGTAGTACCGAGGGGAGATGGGTCTCACCCCTCCACTTT. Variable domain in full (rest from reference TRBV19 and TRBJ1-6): DGGITQSPKYLFRKEGQNVTLSCEQNLNHDAMYWYRQDPGQGLRLIYYSQIVNDFQKGDIAEGYSVSREKKESFPLTVTSAQKNPTAFYLCASSTEGRWVSPLHFGNGTRLTVT.

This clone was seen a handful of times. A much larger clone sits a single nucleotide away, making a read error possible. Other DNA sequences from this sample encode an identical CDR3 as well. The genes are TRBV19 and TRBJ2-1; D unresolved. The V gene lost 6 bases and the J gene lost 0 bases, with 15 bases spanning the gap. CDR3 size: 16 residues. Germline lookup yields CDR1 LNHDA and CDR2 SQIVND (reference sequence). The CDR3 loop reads CASRLNSLSSYNEQFF. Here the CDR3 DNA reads TGTGCCAGTAGGCTAAACAGTTTGAGCTCCTACAATGAGCAGTTCTTC.

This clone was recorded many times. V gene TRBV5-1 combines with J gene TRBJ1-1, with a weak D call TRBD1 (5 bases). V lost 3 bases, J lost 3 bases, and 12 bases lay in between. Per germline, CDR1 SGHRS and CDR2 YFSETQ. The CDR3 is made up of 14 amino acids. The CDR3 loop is CASSYRGSHTEAFF. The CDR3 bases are TGCGCCAGCAGCTATAGGGGCAGCCACACTGAAGCTTTCTTT. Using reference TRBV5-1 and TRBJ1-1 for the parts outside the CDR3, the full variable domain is KAGVTQTPRYLIKTRGQQVTLSCSPISGHRSVSWYQQTPGQGLQFLFEYFSETQRNKGNFPGRFSGRQFSNSRSEMNVSTLELGDSALYLCASSYRGSHTEAFFGQGTRLTVV.

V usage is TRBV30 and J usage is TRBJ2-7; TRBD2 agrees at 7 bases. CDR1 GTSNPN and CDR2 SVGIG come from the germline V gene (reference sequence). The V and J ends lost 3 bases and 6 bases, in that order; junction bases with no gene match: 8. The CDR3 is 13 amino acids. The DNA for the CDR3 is TGTGCCTGGAGCCTCGCGGGGGTTCCCGAGCAGTACTTC. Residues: CAWSLAGVPEQYF.

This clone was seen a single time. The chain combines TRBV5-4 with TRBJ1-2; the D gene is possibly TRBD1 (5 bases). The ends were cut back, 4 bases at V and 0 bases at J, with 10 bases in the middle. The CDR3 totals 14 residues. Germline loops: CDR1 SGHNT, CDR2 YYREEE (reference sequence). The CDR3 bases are TGTGCCAGCAGCCACTTGGGGCCTAACTATGGCTACACCTTC. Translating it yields CASSHLGPNYGYTF.

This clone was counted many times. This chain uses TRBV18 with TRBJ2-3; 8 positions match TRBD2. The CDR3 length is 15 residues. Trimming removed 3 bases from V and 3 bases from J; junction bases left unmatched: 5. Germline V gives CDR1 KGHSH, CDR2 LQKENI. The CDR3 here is CASSPLSGNTDTQYF. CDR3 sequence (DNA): TGTGCCAGCTCACCCCTTAGCGGGAATACAGATACGCAGTATTTT.

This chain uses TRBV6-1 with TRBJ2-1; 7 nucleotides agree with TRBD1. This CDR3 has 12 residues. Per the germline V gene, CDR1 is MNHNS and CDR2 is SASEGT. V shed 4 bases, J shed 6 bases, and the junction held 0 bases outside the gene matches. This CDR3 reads CASSGDSNEQFF. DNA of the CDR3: TGTGCCAGCAGTGGGGACAGCAATGAGCAGTTCTTC.

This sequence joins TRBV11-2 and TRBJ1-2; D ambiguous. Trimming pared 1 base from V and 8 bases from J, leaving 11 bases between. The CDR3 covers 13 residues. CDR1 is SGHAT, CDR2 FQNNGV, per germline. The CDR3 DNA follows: TGTGCCAGCAGCTTAGGCAGACTGGGGGGCTACACCTTC. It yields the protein CASSLGRLGGYTF.

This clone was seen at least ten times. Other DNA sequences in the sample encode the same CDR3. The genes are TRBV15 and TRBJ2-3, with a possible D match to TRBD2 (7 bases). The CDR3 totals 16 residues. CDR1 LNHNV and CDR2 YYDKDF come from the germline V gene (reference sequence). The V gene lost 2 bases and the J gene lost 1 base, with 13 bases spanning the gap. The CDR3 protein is CATSRRGGGGTDTQYF. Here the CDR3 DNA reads TGTGCCACCAGCAGAAGGGGGGGTGGGGGCACAGATACGCAGTATTTT.

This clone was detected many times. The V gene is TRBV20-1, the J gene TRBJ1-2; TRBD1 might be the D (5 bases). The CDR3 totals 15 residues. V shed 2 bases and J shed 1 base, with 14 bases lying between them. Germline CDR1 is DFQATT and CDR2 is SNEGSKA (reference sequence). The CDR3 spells CSARLQGSLNYGYTF. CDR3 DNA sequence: TGCAGTGCTAGACTTCAGGGCTCTCTTAACTATGGCTACACCTTC.

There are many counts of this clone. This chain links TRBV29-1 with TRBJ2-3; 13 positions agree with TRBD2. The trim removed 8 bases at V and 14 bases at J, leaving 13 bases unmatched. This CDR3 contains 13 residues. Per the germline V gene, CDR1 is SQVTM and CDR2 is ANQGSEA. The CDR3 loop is CSTGLAGAPGVYF. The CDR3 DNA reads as TGCAGCACTGGACTAGCGGGGGCCCCGGGGGTGTATTTT.

CDR3 DNA: TGTGCCAGCAGCCCCCTGGGAACCACTCACAGTATTGAGCAGTTCTTC. Encoded protein: CASSPLGTTHSIEQFF. The chain links TRBV11-2 to TRBJ2-1; the D is unclear. The V end lost 5 bases, the J end lost 9 bases, and 23 bases lay between the germline ends. The CDR3 is made up of 16 amino acids. CDR1 SGHAT and CDR2 FQNNGV come from the germline V gene.

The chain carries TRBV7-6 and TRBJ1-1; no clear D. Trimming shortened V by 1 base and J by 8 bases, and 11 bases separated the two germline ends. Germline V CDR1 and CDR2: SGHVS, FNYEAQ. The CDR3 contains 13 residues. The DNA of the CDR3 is TGTGCCAGCAGCTTAGTCGGTACGAGCGAAGCTTTCTTT. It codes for CASSLVGTSEAFF.